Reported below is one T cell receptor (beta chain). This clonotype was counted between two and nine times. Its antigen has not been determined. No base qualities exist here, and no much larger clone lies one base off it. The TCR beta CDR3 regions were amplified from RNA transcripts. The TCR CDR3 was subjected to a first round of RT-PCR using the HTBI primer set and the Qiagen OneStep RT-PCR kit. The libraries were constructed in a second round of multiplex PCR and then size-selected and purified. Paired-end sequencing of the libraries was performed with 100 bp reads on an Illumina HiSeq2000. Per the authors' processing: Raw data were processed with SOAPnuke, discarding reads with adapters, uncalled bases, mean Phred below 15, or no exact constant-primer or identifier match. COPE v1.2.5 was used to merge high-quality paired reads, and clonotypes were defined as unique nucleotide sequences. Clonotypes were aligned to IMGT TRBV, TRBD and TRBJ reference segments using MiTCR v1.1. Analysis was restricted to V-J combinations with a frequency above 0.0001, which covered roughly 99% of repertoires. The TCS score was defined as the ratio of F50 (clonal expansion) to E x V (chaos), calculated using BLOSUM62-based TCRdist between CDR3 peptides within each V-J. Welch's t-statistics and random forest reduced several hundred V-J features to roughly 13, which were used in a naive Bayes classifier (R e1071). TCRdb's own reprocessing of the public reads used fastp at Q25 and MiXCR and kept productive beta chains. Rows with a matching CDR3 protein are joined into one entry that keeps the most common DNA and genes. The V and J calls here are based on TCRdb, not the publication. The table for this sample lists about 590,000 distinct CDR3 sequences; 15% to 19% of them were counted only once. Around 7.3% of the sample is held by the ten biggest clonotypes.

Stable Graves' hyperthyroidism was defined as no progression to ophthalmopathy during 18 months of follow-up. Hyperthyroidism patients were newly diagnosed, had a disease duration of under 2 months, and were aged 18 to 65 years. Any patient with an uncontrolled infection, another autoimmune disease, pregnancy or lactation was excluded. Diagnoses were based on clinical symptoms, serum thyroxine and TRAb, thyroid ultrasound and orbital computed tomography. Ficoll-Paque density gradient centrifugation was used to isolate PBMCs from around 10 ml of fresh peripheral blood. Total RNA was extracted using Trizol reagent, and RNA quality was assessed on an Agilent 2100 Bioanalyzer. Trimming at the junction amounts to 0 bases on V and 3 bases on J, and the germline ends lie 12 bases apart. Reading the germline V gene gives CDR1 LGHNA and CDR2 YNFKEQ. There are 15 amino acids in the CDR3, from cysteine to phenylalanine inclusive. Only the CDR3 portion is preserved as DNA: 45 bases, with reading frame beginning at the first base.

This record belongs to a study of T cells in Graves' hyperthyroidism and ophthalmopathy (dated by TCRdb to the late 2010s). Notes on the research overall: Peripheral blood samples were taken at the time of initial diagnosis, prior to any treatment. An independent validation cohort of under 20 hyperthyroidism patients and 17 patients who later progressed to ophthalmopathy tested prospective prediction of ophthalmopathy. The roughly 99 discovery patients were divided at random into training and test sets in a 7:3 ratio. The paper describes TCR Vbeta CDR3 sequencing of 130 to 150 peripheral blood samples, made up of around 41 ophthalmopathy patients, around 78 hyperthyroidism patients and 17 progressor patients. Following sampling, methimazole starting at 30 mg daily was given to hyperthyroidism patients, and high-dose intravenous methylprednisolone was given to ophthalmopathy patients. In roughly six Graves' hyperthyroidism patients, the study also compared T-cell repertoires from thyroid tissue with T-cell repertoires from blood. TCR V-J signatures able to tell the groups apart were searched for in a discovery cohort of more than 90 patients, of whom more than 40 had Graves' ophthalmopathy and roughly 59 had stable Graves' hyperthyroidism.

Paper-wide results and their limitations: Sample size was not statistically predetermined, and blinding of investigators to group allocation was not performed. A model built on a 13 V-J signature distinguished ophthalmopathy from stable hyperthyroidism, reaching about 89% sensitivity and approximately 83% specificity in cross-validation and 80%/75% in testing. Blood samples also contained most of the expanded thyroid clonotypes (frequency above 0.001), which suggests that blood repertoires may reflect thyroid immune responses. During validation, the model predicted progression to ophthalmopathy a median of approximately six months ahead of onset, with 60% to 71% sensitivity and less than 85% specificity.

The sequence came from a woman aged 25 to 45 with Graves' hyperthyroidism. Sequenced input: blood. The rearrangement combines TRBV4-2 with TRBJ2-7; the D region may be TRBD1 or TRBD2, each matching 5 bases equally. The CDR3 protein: CASSQDHGAFYEQYF. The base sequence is TGTGCCAGCAGCCAAGATCACGGGGCCTTCTACGAGCAGTACTTC.